This T cell receptor (beta chain) was captured by sequencing in a study of T cell changes during pregnancy in multiple sclerosis. Clones were sequenced by immunoSEQ multiplex PCR, and TCRdb holds only the in-frame ones, with some missing. The sample holds fewer than 25,000 clones, 91% seen once. This CDR3 spans 14 amino acids. Deletions cut 3 bases from V and 7 bases from J, with 12 bases between. CDR1 is SEHNR, CDR2 FQNEAQ, per germline (reference sequence). Specimen: CD4+ T cells from peripheral blood mononuclear cells, collected in the third trimester of pregnancy. This sequence originates from a female donor in good health, enrolled as a control in a pregnancy study. The rearrangement links TRBV7-9 to TRBJ2-2; no clear D gene. This CDR3 is CASSLSGNGGELFF. The CDR3 bases are TGTGCCAGCAGCTTGTCAGGAAACGGCGGGGAGCTGTTTTTT.